What follows is one TCR beta chain and its context. Sequencing used immunoSEQ multiplex PCR; TCRdb keeps in-frame clones, though not all of them. Of some 180,000 clones in the sample, nearly 80% were seen once. The participants were between roughly 18 and 100 years old and came from roughly 25 US areas. Germline CDR1 is MDHEN and CDR2 is SYDVKM. V was pared by 5 bases and J by 9 bases, with 6 bases of the junction left unmatched. This CDR3 contains 13 residues. This sample stems from a study of blood T cell repertoires in COVID-19. Across the whole study: Both acute and convalescent COVID-19 samples were obtained from the United States, Italy and Spain. T cells, B-cell-depleted T cells, or PBMCs provided the cDNA or gDNA that served as material.

The chain uses TRBV28 and TRBJ2-1; 8 bases agree with TRBD2. The sample was PBMCs or T cells enriched from blood (not recorded which). The clonotype originates from a man aged 55 to 70 who had been exposed to COVID-19. CDR3 coding DNA: TGTGCCAGCAGTACTGGACTAGCTATTGAGCAGTTCTTC. This codes for CASSTGLAIEQFF.